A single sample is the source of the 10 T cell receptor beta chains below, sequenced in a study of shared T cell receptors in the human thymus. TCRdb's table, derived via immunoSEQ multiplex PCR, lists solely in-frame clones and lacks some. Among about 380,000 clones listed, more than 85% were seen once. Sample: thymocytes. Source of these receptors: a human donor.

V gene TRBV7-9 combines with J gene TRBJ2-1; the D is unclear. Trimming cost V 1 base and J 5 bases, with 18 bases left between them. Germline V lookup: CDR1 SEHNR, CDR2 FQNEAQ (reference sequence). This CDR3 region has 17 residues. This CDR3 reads CASSLGLSEAIHNEQFF. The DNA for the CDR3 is TGTGCCAGCAGCTTAGGGTTGAGTGAAGCAATACACAATGAGCAGTTCTTC.

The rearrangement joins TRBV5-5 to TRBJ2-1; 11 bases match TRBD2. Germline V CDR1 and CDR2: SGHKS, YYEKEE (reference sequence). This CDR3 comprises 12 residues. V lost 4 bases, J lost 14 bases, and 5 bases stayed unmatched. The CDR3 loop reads CASSQGTSGEFF. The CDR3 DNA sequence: TGTGCCAGCAGCCAAGGGACTAGCGGAGAGTTCTTC. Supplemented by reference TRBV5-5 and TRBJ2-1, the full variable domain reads DAGVTQSPTHLIKTRGQQVTLRCSPISGHKSVSWYQQVLGQGPQFIFQYYEKEERGRGNFPDRFSARQFPNYSSELNVNALLLGDSALYLCASSQGTSGEFFGPGTRLTVL.

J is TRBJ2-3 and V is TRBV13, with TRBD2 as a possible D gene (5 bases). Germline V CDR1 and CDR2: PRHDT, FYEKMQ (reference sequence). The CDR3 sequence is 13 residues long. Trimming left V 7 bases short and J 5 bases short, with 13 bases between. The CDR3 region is CASTIPGGDTQYF. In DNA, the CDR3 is TGTGCCAGCACTATACCCGGAGGAGATACGCAGTATTTT. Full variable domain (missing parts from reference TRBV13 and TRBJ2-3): AAGVIQSPRHLIKEKRETATLKCYPIPRHDTVYWYQQGPGQDPQFLISFYEKMQSDKGSIPDRFSAQQFSDYHSELNMSSLELGDSALYFCASTIPGGDTQYFGPGTRLTVL.

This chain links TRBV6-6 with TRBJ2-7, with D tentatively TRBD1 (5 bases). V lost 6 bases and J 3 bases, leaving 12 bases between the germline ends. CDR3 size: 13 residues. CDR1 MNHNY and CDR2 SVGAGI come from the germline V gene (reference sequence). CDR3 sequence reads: CASRDTTSYEQYF. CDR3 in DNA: TGTGCCAGCAGGGACACTACGAGCTACGAGCAGTACTTC.

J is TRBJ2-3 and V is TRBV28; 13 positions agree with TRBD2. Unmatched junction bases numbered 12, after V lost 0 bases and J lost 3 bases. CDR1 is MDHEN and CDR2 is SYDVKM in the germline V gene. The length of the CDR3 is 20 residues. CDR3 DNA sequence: TGTGCCAGCAGTTTATGGGACGGGACTAGCGGGATGAGGGGTACAGATACGCAGTATTTT. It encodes CASSLWDGTSGMRGTDTQYF.

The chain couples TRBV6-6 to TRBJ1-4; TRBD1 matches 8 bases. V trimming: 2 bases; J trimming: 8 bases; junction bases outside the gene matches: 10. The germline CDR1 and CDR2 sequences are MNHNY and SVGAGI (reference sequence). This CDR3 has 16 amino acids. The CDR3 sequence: CASSYQLTGEGEKLFF. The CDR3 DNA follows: TGTGCCAGCAGTTACCAACTGACAGGGGAGGGGGAAAAACTGTTTTTT.

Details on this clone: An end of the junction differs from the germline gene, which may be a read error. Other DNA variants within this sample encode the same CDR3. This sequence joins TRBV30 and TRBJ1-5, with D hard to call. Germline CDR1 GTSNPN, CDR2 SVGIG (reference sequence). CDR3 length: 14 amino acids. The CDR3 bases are TGTGCCTGGAGTGTCCGGTATAGCAATCAACCCCAGCATTTT. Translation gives CAWSVRYSNQPQHF.

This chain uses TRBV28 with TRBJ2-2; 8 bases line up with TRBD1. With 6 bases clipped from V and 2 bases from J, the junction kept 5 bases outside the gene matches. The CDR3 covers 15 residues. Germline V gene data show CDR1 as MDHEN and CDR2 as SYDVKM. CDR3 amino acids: CASRPQGGNTGELFF. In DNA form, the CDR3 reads TGTGCCAGCAGACCACAGGGGGGTAACACCGGGGAGCTGTTTTTT.

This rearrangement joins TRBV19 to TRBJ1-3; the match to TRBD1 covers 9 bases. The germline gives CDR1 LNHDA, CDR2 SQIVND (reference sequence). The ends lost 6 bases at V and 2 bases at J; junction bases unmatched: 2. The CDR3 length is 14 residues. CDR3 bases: TGTGCCAGTAGGCGACAGGGGGCTGGAAACACCATATATTTT. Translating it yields CASRRQGAGNTIYF.

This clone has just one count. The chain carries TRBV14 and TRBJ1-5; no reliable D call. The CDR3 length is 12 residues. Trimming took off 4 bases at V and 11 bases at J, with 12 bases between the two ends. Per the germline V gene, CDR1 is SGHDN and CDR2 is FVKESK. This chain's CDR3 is CASSPREHAQHF. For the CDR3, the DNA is TGTGCCAGCAGCCCACGAGAGCATGCCCAGCATTTT.